This TCR beta chain was recorded in a study of vaccination and CD4 T cells after COVID-19. Overall study: Overlapping spike peptides of SARS-CoV-2, HCoV-NL63, HCoV-OC43 and HCoV-229E were used, and cells were stimulated with them.

Regarding treatment: roughly ten-day PBMC culture with coronavirus spike peptide pools or control peptides (ViraFEST assay). Peptide pool stimulation in ViraFEST expanded antigen-specific T cells, whose TCRs were then sequenced. Per-well cultures of 1.8 million or so PBMCs received 8 to 10 IU/ml IL-2 and approximately 9.1 ug/ml peptide pools. The germline CDR1 and CDR2 sequences are SGHKS and YYEKEE (reference sequence). This CDR3 has 17 residues. V lost 2 bases, J lost 8 bases, and 20 bases lay in between. As for this clonotype: No antigen is known for it.

The Oncomine TCR Beta short-read assay was applied to DNA of cultured CD4+ T cells. A single record per CDR3 protein comes from TCRdb applying MiXCR to the PCR reads. The table has about 14,000 distinct CDR3 sequences, 53% seen once; the top ten hold about 12%. This chain connects TRBV5-5 to TRBJ1-6; tentatively, D is TRBD1 (5 bases). This TCR derives from a human donor who had recovered from COVID-19. Sequencing used CD4+ T cells from blood, cultured in vitro. CDR3 in amino acids: CASSFSVAGLLDSPLHF. The CDR3 DNA follows: TGTGCCAGCAGCTTTAGCGTGGCGGGGCTTTTGGATTCACCCCTCCACTTT.